These 25 T cell receptor beta chains share one sample of origin, sequenced in a study of regulatory T cells in long-lasting Graves disease. Stated time point: newly diagnosed GD, antithyroid drugs for less than 3 months. RNA from PBMCs was the source of the TCR library. HTBI primers from iRepertoire and Arm-PCR of CDR3 regions yielded the TCR beta libraries. TCRdb fed the multiplex PCR reads into MiXCR, producing one record per CDR3 protein. The top ten clones hold 20% to 25% of a sample with 400,000 to 500,000 distinct CDR3 sequences, over 15% of them seen once. This sample was also put to use in a study of T cells in Graves' hyperthyroidism and ophthalmopathy.

The sequenced sample was peripheral blood mononuclear cells (PBMCs), obtained at new diagnosis, from a patient treated with antithyroid drugs. The receptor source for this set is a woman aged 18 to 35 with Graves disease.

This clonotype was seen at least ten times. The V and J genes are TRBV30 and TRBJ2-1, with D perhaps assigned TRBD1 or TRBD2 (5 bases each). Per the germline V gene, CDR1 is GTSNPN and CDR2 is SVGIG (reference sequence). The germline V and J ends were trimmed by 5 bases and 7 bases, with 9 bases remaining between them. The CDR3 consists of 11 residues. CDR3: CAWGGYNEQFF. The CDR3 DNA follows: TGTGCCTGGGGGGGTTATAATGAGCAGTTCTTC.

The chain's CDR3 is CASSISPTFRAFF. In nucleotides, the CDR3 is TGTGCCAGTAGTATTAGCCCGACGTTCAGGGCTTTCTTT. The chain employs TRBV19 and TRBJ1-1; D uncertain. The CDR3 sequence is 13 residues long. Germline V CDR1 and CDR2: LNHDA, SQIVND (reference sequence). V shed 3 bases and J shed 11 bases, with 16 bases lying between them.

At least ten counts were recorded for this clonotype. This chain joins TRBV3-1 and TRBJ2-1, with D possibly TRBD1 on 6 matching bases. V lost 4 bases and J 14 bases, leaving 18 bases between the germline ends. The CDR3 sequence is 13 residues long. Germline assignment: CDR1 LGHDT and CDR2 YNNKEL (reference sequence). The CDR3 nucleotides are TGTGCCAGCAGCCTCTTAGCAGGGGCGGAAGAGTTCTTC. This sequence encodes CASSLLAGAEEFF.

Many counts were recorded for this clonotype. CDR3 amino acids: CASRTDTAGLTDTQYF. The CDR3 DNA reads as TGTGCCAGCAGAACGGACACAGCTGGGTTGACAGATACGCAGTATTTT. The J gene is TRBJ2-3, the V gene TRBV6-1, with a weak D call TRBD1 (5 bases). This CDR3 comprises 16 residues. V was shortened by 6 bases and J by 3 bases, with 19 bases between the two germline ends. From germline, CDR1 is MNHNS and CDR2 SASEGT.

This clonotype was seen many times. The CDR3 DNA is TGTGCCAGCAGTTTGCTAGCGGGAATCTACGAGCAGTACTTC. Its protein is CASSLLAGIYEQYF. The genes are TRBV28 and TRBJ2-7; 9 positions match TRBD2. The germline V gene has CDR1 MDHEN and CDR2 SYDVKM. V dropped 3 bases and J dropped 3; count of bases not matched to a gene: 3. CDR3 length equals 14 residues.

This clonotype has at least ten counts. Here the CDR3 reads CASSPGLAYEQYF. The CDR3 bases are TGTGCCAGCAGCCCGGGACTAGCTTACGAGCAGTACTTC. This chain connects TRBV11-2 to TRBJ2-7, with 9 positions matching TRBD2. Germline-derived CDR1 and CDR2 are SGHAT and FQNNGV. The junction had 3 bases not matched to a gene; V was cut back by 5 bases and J by 4 bases. The CDR3 totals 13 residues.

This clonotype was seen a handful of times. A junction boundary mismatches the germline segment, possibly from a read error. The chain carries TRBV12-3 or TRBV12-4 and TRBJ2-1; D is tentatively TRBD1 or TRBD2 (5 bases each). The CDR3 is 13 amino acids. The CDR3 loop is CASRGTVQETQHF. In DNA, the CDR3 is TGTGCCAGCAGGGGGACGGTCCAAGAGACCCAGCACTTC.

This clonotype was seen ten or more times. This rearrangement joins TRBV7-9 to TRBJ2-3, with D maybe TRBD2 (6 bases). Germline V CDR1 and CDR2: SEHNR, FQNEAQ (reference sequence). The V end was cut by 4 bases, the J end by 6 bases, with 14 bases between. The CDR3 is made up of 14 amino acids. In DNA form, the CDR3 reads TGTGCCAGCAGCTCCCTGGAGGGAGCCGATACGCAGTATTTT. It specifies CASSSLEGADTQYF.

This clonotype came up a few times. The chain is built from TRBV29-1 and TRBJ1-1; 9 bases map to TRBD1. This CDR3 is built from 14 residues. J lost 5 bases, V lost 3 bases, and 7 bases had no gene match. Looked up from germline, CDR1 is SQVTM and CDR2 is ANQGSEA. The CDR3 nucleotides are TGCAGCGTTGAGACAGGGGGGAAGATTACTGAAGCTTTCTTT. It specifies CSVETGGKITEAFF.

In its sample, this clonotype was seen a few times. The chain employs TRBV7-2 and TRBJ1-1; D is uncertain. The CDR3 is made up of 13 amino acids. V gave up 2 bases and J gave up 1 base, with 5 bases separating them. Germline V lookup: CDR1 SGHTA, CDR2 FQGNSA. In nucleotides, the CDR3 is TGTGCCAGCAGCTTATTTGGGAACACTGAAGCTTTCTTT. Encoded protein: CASSLFGNTEAFF. Full variable domain (remainder filled in from reference TRBV7-2 and TRBJ1-1): GAGVSQSPSNKVTEKGKDVELRCDPISGHTALYWYRQSLGQGLEFLIYFQGNSAPDKSGLPSDRFSAERTGGSVSTLTIQRTQQEDSAVYLCASSLFGNTEAFFGQGTRLTVV.

This clonotype was observed at least ten times. V gene TRBV12-3 or TRBV12-4 combines with J gene TRBJ2-5; 9 positions agree with TRBD1. CDR3 length equals 14 residues. Losses at the gene ends were 3 bases for V and 5 bases for J; bases not matched to a gene: 4. The CDR3 reads CASSFGTGKETQYF. The CDR3, as DNA: TGTGCCAGCAGTTTTGGGACAGGGAAGGAGACCCAGTACTTC.

Points on this clonotype: A junction end diverges from the germline sequence, so it may reflect a read error. This chain uses TRBV20-1 with TRBJ2-3; D tentatively fits TRBD1 or TRBD2 (6 bases each). The CDR3 length is 17 residues. Germline V lookup: CDR1 DFQATT, CDR2 SNEGSKA (reference sequence). CDR3 in DNA: TGCAGTACTAGTAATGCCCTAACCGGGGGCCTACTAGATACGCAGTATTTT. Protein: CSTSNALTGGLLDTQYF.

This clonotype has only one observation. A much larger clone lies one base from this, so it may be a read error. The V call is TRBV7-2, the J call TRBJ2-2; perhaps TRBD2 as D (6 bases). The germline gives CDR1 SGHTA, CDR2 FQGNSA. The CDR3 has 17 amino acids. The CDR3 DNA is TGTGCCAGCAGCTTAGATCTATGGGGGACGAACACCGGGGGGCTGTTTTTT. This sequence encodes CASSLDLWGTNTGGLFF.

The V call is TRBV4-1, the J call TRBJ1-2, with D hard to call. The CDR3 runs 14 residues. The germline V gene has CDR1 MGHRA and CDR2 YSYEKL. Trimming cost V 1 base and J 3 bases, with 9 bases left between them. The CDR3 coding sequence is TGCGCCAGCAGCCAAGGTGGTACAGACTATGGCTACACCTTC. Translating it yields CASSQGGTDYGYTF.

This clonotype has at least ten counts. The chain recombines TRBV11-2 with TRBJ1-1, with 7 bases lining up with TRBD1. CDR3 length: 15 residues. Germline lookup yields CDR1 SGHAT and CDR2 FQNNGV. J gave up 4 bases and V 4 bases, and 9 bases lay outside the gene matches. This CDR3 reads CASSYLTGISTEAFF. CDR3 in DNA: TGTGCCAGCAGCTACCTGACAGGGATTAGCACTGAAGCTTTCTTT.

This clonotype was recorded many times. The rearrangement joins TRBV12-3 or TRBV12-4 to TRBJ1-5; 9 nucleotides align to TRBD1. The CDR3 covers 13 residues. J was trimmed by 6 bases and V by 5 bases; bases with no gene match: 2. CDR3 in DNA: TGTGCCAGCAGTCCGGGACAGGGTCAGCCCCAGCATTTT. Protein: CASSPGQGQPQHF.

Note on this clonotype: One junction end does not reproduce the germline sequence, and a read error may be involved. The chain carries TRBV20-1 and TRBJ2-7, with D tentatively TRBD1 (6 bases). There are 17 residues in the CDR3. The germline V gene encodes CDR1 DFQATT and CDR2 SNEGSKA (reference sequence). CDR3 sequence reads: CSVRTEEGQTPSYEQYF. DNA for the CDR3: TGCAGTGTTAGAACGGAGGAAGGACAGACGCCCTCCTACGAGCAGTACTTC.

At least ten counts were recorded for this clonotype. CDR3 residues: CASQQQGVTEAFF. In nucleotides, the CDR3 is TGCGCCAGCCAACAGCAGGGGGTAACTGAAGCTTTCTTT. The genes are TRBV5-1 and TRBJ1-1, with 7 bases lining up with TRBD1. This CDR3 spans 13 amino acids. Germline trimming cut 7 bases from V and 5 bases from J; bases unmatched to any gene: 8. Germline loops: CDR1 SGHRS, CDR2 YFSETQ.

A remark on this clonotype: A read error may produce the germline difference seen at one junction end. The chain has TRBV7-9 and TRBJ2-1; 9 nucleotides agree with TRBD2. Germline values: CDR1 SEHNR, CDR2 FQNEAQ (reference sequence). CDR3 length equals 15 residues. CDR3 sequence (DNA): TGCGCCAGCAAGCAGGTAGCGGGAGCCTACAATGAGCAGTTCTTC. It specifies CASKQVAGAYNEQFF.

The chain employs TRBV7-6 and TRBJ1-2; D may be TRBD1 (6 bases). Germline CDR1 and CDR2: SGHVS and FNYEAQ. The CDR3 sequence is 14 residues long. With 2 bases removed from V and 5 bases from J, the gap between germline ends came to 12 bases. CDR3 DNA sequence: TGTGCCAGCAGCTTATCGCGGGGGCCTTATGGCTACACCTTC. Its translation is CASSLSRGPYGYTF.

This clonotype has at least ten counts. The chain recombines TRBV2 with TRBJ2-3; TRBD2 matches 7 bases. The CDR3 sequence is 15 residues long. Germline assignment: CDR1 SNHLY and CDR2 FYNNEI. The J segment lost 0 bases and the V segment lost 7 bases, leaving 7 bases of the junction unmatched. CDR3: CASTRGETSTDTQYF. The CDR3 bases are TGTGCCAGCACCCGGGGGGAGACTAGCACAGATACGCAGTATTTT. Drawing the rest from reference TRBV2 and TRBJ2-3, the complete variable domain is EPEVTQTPSHQVTQMGQEVILRCVPISNHLYFYWYRQILGQKVEFLVSFYNNEISEKSEIFDDQFSVERPDGSNFTLKIRSTKLEDSAMYFCASTRGETSTDTQYFGPGTRLTVL.

This clonotype occurred a few times. The CDR3 protein is CASSGPDGRSYNEQFF. For the CDR3, the DNA is TGTGCCAGCAGCGGCCCCGACGGCCGCTCCTACAATGAGCAGTTCTTC. The V and J genes are TRBV6-1 and TRBJ2-1; D call uncertain. V dropped 6 bases and J dropped 0 bases, with 15 bases sitting between them. There are 16 residues in the CDR3. Germline lookup yields CDR1 MNHNS and CDR2 SASEGT.

This clonotype was observed a handful of times. This chain connects TRBV12-3 or TRBV12-4 to TRBJ2-5; TRBD1 agrees at 8 bases. The CDR3 loop spans 17 amino acids. Losses at the gene ends were 2 bases for V and 4 bases for J; bases not matched to a gene: 12. CDR3 residues: CASSLPLQGALRETQYF. The CDR3 DNA sequence: TGTGCCAGCAGTTTACCGCTCCAGGGGGCCCTTCGAGAGACCCAGTACTTC.

This clonotype was counted ten times or more. The chain employs TRBV29-1 and TRBJ1-5; D call uncertain. The germline V gene encodes CDR1 SQVTM and CDR2 ANQGSEA. V lost 4 bases, J lost 0 bases, and 7 bases lay in between. The CDR3 covers 13 residues. The CDR3: CSVVDDSNQPQHF. Written as DNA, the CDR3 is TGCAGCGTTGTTGACGATAGCAATCAGCCCCAGCATTTT.

This clonotype was observed at least ten times. V usage is TRBV7-9 and J usage is TRBJ2-1, with 12 bases that match TRBD2. The CDR3 has 18 residues. With 5 bases clipped from V and 2 bases from J, the junction kept 10 bases outside the gene matches. Germline CDR1 SEHNR, CDR2 FQNEAQ (reference sequence). The CDR3 nucleotides are TGTGCCAGCAGCCCAGAGGGGAGACTAGCGGGAGCCTACAATGAGCAGTTCTTC. This codes for CASSPEGRLAGAYNEQFF.